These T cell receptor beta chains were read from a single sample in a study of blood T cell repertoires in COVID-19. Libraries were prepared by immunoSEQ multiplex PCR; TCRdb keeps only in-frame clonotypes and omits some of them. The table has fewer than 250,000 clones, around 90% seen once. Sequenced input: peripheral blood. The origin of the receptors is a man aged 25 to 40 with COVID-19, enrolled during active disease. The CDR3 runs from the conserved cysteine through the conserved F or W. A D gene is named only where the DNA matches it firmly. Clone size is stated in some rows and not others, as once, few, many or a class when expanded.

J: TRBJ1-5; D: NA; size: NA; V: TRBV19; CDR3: CASSITEYSNQPQHF; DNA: TGTGCCAGTAGTATTACAGAATATAGCAATCAGCCCCAGCATTTT
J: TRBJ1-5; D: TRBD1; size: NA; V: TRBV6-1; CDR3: CASSETGDRIQPQHF; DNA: TGTGCCAGCAGTGAAACCGGGGACAGGATCCAGCCCCAGCATTTT
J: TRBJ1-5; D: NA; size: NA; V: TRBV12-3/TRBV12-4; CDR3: CASSMTGGQPQHF; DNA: TGTGCCAGCAGTATGACGGGGGGTCAGCCCCAGCATTTT
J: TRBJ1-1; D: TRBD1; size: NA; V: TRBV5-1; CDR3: CASSIGTGSTEAFF; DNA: TGCGCCAGCAGCATCGGGACAGGATCCACTGAAGCTTTCTTT
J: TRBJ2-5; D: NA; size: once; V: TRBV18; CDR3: CASSPRRFQETQYF; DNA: TGTGCCAGCTCACCCCGCAGGTTCCAAGAGACCCAGTACTTC
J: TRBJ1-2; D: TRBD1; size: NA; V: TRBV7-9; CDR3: CASSQGQGYYGYTF; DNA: TGTGCCAGCAGCCAGGGACAGGGGTACTATGGCTACACCTTC
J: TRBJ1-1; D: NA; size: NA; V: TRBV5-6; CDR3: CASSPLRGGGTEAFF; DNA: TGTGCCAGCAGCCCCTTACGGGGAGGGGGCACTGAAGCTTTCTTT
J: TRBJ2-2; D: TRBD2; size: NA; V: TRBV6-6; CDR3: CASRRGGGTGELFF; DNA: TGTGCCTCCCGCCGGGGGGGAGGCACCGGGGAGCTGTTTTTT
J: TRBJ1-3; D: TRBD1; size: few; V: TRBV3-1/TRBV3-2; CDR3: CASSQGNRGLNTIYF; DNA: TGTGCCAGCAGCCAAGGAAACAGGGGGCTAAACACCATATATTTT
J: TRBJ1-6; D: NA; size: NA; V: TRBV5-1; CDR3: CASSLVQGQDSPLHF; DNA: TGCGCCAGCAGCTTGGTTCAGGGCCAGGATTCACCCCTCCACTTT
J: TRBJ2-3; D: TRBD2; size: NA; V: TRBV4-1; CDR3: CASSQSPTSGGAGAYF; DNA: TGCGCCAGCAGCCAATCCCCGACTAGCGGGGGGGCGGGTGCGTATTTT